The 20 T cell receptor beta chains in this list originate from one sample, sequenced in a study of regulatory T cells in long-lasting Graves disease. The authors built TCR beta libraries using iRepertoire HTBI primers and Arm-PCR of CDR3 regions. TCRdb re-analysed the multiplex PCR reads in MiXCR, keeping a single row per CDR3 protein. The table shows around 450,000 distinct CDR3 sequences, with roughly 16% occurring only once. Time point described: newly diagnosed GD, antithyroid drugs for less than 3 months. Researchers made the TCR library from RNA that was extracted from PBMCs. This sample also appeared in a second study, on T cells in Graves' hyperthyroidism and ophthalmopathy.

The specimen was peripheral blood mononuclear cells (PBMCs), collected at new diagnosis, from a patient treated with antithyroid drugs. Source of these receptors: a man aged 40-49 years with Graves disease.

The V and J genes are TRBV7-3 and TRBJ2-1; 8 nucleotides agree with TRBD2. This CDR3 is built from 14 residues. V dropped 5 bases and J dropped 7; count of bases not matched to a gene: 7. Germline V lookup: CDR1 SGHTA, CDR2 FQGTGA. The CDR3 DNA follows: TGTGCCAGCAGCGTAGATACTAGCGGTAATGAGCAGTTCTTC. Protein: CASSVDTSGNEQFF. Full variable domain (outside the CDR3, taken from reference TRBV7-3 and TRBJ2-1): GAGVSQTPSNKVTEKGKYVELRCDPISGHTALYWYRQSLGQGPEFLIYFQGTGAADDSGLPNDRFFAVRPEGSVSTLKIQRTERGDSAVYLCASSVDTSGNEQFFGPGTRLTVL.

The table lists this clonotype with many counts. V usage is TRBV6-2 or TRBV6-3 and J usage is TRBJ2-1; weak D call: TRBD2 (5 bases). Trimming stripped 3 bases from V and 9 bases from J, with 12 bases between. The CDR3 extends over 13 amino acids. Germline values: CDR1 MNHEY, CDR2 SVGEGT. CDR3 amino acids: CASSYTDGGEQFF. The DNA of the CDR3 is TGTGCCAGCAGTTATACGGACGGAGGTGAGCAGTTCTTC.

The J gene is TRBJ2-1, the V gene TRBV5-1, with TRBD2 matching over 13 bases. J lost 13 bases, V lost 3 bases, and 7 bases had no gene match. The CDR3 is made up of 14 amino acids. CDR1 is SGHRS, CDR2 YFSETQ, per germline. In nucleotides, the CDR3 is TGCGCCAGCAGCTCCGGGACTAGCGGGACTCGACAGTTCTTC. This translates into CASSSGTSGTRQFF.

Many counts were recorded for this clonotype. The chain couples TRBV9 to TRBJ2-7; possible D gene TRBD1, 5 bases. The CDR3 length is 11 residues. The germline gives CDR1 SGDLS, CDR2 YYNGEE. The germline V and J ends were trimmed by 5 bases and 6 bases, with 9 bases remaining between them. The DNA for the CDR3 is TGTGCCAGCAGTGCAGGGCCCGAGCAGTACTTC. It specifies CASSAGPEQYF.

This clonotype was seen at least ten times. The CDR3: CSATRPGLAGALETQYF. DNA for the CDR3: TGCAGTGCTACACGACCGGGACTAGCGGGAGCGCTAGAGACCCAGTACTTC. The chain has TRBV20-1 and TRBJ2-5; 14 bases fit TRBD2. The CDR3 is made up of 17 amino acids. The J segment lost 4 bases and the V segment lost 4 bases, leaving 11 bases of the junction unmatched. Germline CDR1 reads DFQATT; CDR2 reads SNEGSKA (reference sequence).

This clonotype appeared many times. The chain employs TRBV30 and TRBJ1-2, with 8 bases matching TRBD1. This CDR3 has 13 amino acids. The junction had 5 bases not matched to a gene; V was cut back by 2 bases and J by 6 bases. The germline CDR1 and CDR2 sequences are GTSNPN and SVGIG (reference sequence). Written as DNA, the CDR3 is TGTGCCTGGAGTCTCGGACAGGGAGATGGCTACACCTTC. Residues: CAWSLGQGDGYTF.

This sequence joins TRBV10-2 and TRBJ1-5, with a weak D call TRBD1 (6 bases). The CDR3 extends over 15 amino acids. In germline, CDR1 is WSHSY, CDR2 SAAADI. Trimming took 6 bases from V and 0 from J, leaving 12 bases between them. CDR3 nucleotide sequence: TGCGCCAGCAGCCTCGGACAGACTAGCAATCAGCCCCAGCATTTT. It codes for CASSLGQTSNQPQHF.

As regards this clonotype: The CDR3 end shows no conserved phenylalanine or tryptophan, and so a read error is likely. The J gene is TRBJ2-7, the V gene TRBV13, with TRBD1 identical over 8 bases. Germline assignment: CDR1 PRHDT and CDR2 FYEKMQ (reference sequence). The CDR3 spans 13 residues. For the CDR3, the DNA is TGCGCCAGCAGCTTAGACAGGGGCTACGAGCAGTACCTC. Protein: CASSLDRGYEQYL.

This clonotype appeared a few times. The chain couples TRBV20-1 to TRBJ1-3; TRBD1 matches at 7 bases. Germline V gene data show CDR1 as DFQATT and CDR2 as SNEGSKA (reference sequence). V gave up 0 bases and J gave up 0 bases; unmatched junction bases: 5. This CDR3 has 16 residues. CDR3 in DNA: TGCAGTGCTAGAGATCCACAGGGGTTCTCTGGAAACACCATATATTTT. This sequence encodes CSARDPQGFSGNTIYF.

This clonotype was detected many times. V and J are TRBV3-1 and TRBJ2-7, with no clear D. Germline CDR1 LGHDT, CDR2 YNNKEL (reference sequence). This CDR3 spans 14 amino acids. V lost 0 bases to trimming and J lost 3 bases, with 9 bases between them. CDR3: CASSQDKSDYEQYF. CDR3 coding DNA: TGTGCCAGCAGCCAAGATAAAAGCGACTACGAGCAGTACTTC.

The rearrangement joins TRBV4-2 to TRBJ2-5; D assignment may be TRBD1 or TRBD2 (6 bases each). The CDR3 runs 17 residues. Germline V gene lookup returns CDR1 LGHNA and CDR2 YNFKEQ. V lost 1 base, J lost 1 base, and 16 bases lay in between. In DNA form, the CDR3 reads TGTGCCAGCAGCCAAGGGGGGGCCTTGTCCGGCCAAGAGACCCAGTACTTC. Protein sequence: CASSQGGALSGQETQYF.

CDR3 nucleotides: TGCGCCAGCAGCCGGGCGAGGGGATTCGGAGTCACTGAAGCTTTCTTT. Amino acid sequence: CASSRARGFGVTEAFF. This chain connects TRBV5-1 to TRBJ1-1, with a tentative D call TRBD1 (5 bases). Trimming left V 4 bases short and J 4 bases short, with 20 bases between. The germline CDR1 and CDR2 sequences are SGHRS and YFSETQ. This CDR3 is built from 16 residues.

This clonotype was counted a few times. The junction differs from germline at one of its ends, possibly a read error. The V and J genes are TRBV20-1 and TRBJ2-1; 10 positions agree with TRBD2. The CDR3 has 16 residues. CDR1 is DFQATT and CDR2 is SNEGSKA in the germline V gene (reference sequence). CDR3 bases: TGCAGTGCCAGAGAGGCTAGCGGGAGTATCTACGATGAGCAGTTCTTC. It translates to CSAREASGSIYDEQFF.

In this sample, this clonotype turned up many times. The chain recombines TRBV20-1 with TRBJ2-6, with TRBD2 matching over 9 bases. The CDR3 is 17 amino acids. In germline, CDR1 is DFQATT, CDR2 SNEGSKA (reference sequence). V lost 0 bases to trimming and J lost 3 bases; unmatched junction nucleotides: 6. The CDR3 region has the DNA TGCAGTGCTAGAGATCCGCGGGAGGGCCGTGGGGCCAACGTCCTGACTTTC. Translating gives CSARDPREGRGANVLTF.

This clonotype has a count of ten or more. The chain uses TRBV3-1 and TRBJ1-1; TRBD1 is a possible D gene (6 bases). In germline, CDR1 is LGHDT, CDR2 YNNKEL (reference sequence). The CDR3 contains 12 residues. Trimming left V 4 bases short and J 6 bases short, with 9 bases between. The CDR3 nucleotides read TGTGCCAGCAGCCTCTACAGGGCTGAAGCTTTCTTT. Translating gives CASSLYRAEAFF.

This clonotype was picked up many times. CDR3 coding DNA: TGCGCCAGCAGCAGACTAGGGCTTACGGCTACCAATGAGCAGTTCTTC. It encodes CASSRLGLTATNEQFF. The chain is built from TRBV5-1 and TRBJ2-1, with D maybe TRBD2 (6 bases). The CDR3 has 16 residues. Germline CDR1 reads SGHRS; CDR2 reads YFSETQ. The V end was cut by 4 bases, the J end by 6 bases, with 20 bases between.

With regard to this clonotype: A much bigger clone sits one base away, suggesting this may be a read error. This CDR3 reads CASKASGGTSYEKYF. For the CDR3, the DNA is TGTGCCAGCAAAGCCTCTGGGGGAACCTCCTACGAGAAGTACTTC. The chain employs TRBV27 and TRBJ2-7; D is tentatively TRBD1 or TRBD2 (5 bases each). The CDR3 runs 15 residues. Germline CDR1 MNHEY, CDR2 SMNVEV (reference sequence).

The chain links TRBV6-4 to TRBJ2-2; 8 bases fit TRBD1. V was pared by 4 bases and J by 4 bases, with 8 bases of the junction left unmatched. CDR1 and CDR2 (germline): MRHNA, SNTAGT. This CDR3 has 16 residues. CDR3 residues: CASSGGQGAGTGELFF. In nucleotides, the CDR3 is TGTGCCAGCAGTGGCGGACAGGGTGCAGGCACCGGGGAGCTGTTTTTT.

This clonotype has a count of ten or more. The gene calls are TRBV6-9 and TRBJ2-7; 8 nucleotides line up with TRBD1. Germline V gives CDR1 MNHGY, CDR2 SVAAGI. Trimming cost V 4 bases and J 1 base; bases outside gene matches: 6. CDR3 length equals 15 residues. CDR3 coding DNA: TGTGCCAGCAGTTCGGGGACAGGATTATCCTACGAGCAGTACTTC. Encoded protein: CASSSGTGLSYEQYF.

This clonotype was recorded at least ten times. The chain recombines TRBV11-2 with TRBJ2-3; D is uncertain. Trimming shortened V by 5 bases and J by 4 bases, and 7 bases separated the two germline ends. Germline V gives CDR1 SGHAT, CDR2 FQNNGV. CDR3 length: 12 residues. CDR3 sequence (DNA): TGTGCCAGCAGCCCCTCCTCAGATACGCAGTATTTT. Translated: CASSPSSDTQYF.